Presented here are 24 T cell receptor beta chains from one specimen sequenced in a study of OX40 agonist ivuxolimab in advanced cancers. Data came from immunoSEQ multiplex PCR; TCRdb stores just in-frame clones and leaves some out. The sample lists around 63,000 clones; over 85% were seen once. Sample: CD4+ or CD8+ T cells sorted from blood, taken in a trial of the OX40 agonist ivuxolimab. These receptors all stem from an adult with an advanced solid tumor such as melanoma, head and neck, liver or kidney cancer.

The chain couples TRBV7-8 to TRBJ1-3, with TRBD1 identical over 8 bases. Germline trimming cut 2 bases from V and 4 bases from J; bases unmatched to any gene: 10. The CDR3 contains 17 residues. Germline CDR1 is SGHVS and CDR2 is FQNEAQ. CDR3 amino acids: CASSLTRTGWAGNTIYF. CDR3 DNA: TGTGCCAGCAGCTTAACCCGGACAGGGTGGGCAGGAAACACCATATATTTT. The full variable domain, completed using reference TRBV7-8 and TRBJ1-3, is GAGVSQSPRYKVAKRGQDVALRCDPISGHVSLFWYQQALGQGPEFLTYFQNEAQLDKSGLPSDRFFAERPEGSVSTLKIQRTQQEDSAVYLCASSLTRTGWAGNTIYFGEGSWLTVV.

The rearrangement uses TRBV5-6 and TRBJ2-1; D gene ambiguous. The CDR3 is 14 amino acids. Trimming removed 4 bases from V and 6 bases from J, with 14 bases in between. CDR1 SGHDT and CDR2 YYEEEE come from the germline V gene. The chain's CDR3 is CASSPRTLSNEQFF. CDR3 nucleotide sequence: TGTGCCAGCAGCCCTAGGACCCTAAGCAATGAGCAGTTCTTC.

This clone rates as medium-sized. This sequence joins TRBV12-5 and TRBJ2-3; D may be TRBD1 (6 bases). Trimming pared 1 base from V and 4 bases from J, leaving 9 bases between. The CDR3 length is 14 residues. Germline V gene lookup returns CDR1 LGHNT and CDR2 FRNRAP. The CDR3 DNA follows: TGTGCTAGTGGTTTGGGGACAGTTTCAGATACGCAGTATTTT. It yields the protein CASGLGTVSDTQYF.

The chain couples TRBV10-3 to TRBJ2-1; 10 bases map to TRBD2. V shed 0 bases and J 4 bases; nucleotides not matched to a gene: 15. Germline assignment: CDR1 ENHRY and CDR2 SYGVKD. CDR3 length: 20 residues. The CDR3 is CAISESGLAVLLIGYNEQFF. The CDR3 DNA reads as TGTGCCATCAGTGAGTCAGGACTAGCGGTCCTGCTTATAGGGTACAATGAGCAGTTCTTC.

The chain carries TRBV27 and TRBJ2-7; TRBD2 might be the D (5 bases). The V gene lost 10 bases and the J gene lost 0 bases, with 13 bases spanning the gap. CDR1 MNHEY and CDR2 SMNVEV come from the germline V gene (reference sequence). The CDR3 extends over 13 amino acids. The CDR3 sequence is CANSGRGSYEQYF. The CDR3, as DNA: TGTGCCAATTCCGGACGGGGCTCCTACGAGCAGTACTTC.

The CDR3 protein is CASSVRIKTEAFF. The CDR3 DNA follows: TGTGCCAGCAGTGTCCGGATTAAAACTGAAGCTTTCTTT. The J gene is TRBJ1-1, the V gene TRBV6-1; no clear D gene. With 4 bases removed from V and 5 bases from J, the gap between germline ends came to 11 bases. The CDR3 runs 13 residues. CDR1 and CDR2 from the germline V gene are MNHNS and SASEGT.

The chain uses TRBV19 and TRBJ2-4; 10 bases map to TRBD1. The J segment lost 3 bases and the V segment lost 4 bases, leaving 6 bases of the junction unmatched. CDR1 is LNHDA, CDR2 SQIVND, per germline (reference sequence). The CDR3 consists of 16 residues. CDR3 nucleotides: TGTGCCAGTAGTAGACGCCGGGACAGGGGCAAAAACATTCAGTACTTC. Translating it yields CASSRRRDRGKNIQYF.

This CDR3 is CAWSRVAEPQHF. The CDR3 coding sequence is TGTGCCTGGAGTAGAGTAGCGGAGCCCCAGCATTTT. V is TRBV30 and J is TRBJ1-5; unclear D gene. The germline gives CDR1 GTSNPN, CDR2 SVGIG (reference sequence). Trimming left V 2 bases short and J 8 bases short, with 10 bases between. The CDR3 sequence is 12 residues long.

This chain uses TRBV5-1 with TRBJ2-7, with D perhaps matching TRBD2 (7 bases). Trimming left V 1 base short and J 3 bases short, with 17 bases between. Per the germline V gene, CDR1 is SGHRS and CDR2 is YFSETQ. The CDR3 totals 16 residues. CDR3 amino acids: CASSLTQGRGGYEQYF. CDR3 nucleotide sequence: TGCGCCAGCAGCTTGACACAGGGAAGGGGGGGCTACGAGCAGTACTTC.

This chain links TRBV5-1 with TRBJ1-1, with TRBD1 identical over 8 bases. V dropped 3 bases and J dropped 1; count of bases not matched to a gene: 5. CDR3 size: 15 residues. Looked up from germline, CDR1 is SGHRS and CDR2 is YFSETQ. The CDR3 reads CASSSTGTGNTEAFF. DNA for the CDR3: TGCGCCAGCAGCTCCACCGGGACAGGGAACACTGAAGCTTTCTTT.

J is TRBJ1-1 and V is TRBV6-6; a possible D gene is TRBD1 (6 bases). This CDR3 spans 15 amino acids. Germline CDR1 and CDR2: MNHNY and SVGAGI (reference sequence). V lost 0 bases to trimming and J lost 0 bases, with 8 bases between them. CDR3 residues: CASSYSGQMNTEAFF. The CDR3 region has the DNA TGTGCCAGCAGTTACTCGGGACAAATGAACACTGAAGCTTTCTTT.

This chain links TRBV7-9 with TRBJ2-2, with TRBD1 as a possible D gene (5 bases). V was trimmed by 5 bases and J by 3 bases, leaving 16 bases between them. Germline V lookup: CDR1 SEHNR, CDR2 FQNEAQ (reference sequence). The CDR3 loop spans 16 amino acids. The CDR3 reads CASSAYGQAYTGELFF. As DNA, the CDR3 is TGTGCCAGCAGCGCATACGGACAAGCCTACACCGGGGAGCTGTTTTTT.

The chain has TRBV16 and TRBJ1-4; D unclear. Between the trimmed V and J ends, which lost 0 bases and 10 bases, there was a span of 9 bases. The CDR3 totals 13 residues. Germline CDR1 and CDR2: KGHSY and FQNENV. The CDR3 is CASSQSGLRKLFF. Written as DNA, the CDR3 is TGTGCCAGCAGCCAATCGGGGTTGAGAAAACTGTTTTTT.

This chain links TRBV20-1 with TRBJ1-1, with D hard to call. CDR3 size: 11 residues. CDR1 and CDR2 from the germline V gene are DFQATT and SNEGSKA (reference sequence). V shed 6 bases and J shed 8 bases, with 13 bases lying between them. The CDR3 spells CSALAVTEAFF. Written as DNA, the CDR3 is TGCAGTGCCCTCGCAGTTACGGAAGCTTTCTTT.

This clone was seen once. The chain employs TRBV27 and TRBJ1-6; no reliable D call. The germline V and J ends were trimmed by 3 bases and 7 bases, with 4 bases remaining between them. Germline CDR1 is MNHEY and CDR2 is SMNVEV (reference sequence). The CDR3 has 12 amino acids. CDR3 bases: TGTGCCAGCAGTTTTTTCAATTCACCCCTCCACTTT. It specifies CASSFFNSPLHF.

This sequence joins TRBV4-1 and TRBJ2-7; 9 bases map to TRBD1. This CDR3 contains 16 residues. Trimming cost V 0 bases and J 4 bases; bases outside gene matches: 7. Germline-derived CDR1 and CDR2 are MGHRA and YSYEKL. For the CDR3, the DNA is TGCGCCAGCAGCCAAGACTTAGGGACAGGGACTTACGAGCAGTACTTC. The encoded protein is CASSQDLGTGTYEQYF.

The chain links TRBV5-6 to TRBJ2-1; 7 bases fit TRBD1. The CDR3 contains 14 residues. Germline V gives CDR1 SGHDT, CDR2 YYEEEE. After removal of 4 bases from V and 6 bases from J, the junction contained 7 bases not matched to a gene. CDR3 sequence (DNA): TGTGCCAGCAGCCTCAGGACAGGAGTCAATGAGCAGTTCTTC. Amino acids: CASSLRTGVNEQFF.

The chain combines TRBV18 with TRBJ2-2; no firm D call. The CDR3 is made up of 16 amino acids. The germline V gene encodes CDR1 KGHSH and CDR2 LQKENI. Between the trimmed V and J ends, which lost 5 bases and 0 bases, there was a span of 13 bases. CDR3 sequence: CASSRKTASNTGELFF. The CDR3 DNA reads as TGTGCCAGCTCAAGGAAAACGGCTTCGAACACCGGGGAGCTGTTTTTT.

The DNA for the CDR3 is TGTGCCAGCAGCGTGGCGGGGGCGTCCTACAATGAGCAGTTCTTC. Translating gives CASSVAGASYNEQFF. The chain is built from TRBV7-9 and TRBJ2-1, with D perhaps TRBD2 (7 bases). The CDR3 covers 15 residues. Trimming shortened V by 5 bases and J by 1 base, and 12 bases separated the two germline ends. CDR1 is SEHNR and CDR2 is FQNEAQ in the germline V gene (reference sequence).

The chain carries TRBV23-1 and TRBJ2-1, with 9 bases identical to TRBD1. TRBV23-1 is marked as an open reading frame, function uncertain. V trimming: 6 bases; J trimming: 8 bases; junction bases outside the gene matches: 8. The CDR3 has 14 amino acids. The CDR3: CASSPGTGYDEQFF. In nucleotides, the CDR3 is TGCGCCAGCAGCCCCGGGACAGGGTACGATGAGCAGTTCTTC.

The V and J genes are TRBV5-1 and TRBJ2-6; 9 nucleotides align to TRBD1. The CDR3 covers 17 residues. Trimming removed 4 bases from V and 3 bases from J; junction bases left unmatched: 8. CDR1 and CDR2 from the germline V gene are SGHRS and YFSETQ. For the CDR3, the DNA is TGCGCCAGCAGCGCTGGACAGGGGATTCTTGGGGCCAACGTCCTGACTTTC. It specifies CASSAGQGILGANVLTF.

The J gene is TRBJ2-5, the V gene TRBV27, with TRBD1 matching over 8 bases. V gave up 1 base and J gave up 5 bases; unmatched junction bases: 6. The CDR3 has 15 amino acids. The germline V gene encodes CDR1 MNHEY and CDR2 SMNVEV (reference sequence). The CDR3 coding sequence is TGTGCCAGCAGTTTATATCAGGGGGCGGGGGAGACCCAGTACTTC. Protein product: CASSLYQGAGETQYF.

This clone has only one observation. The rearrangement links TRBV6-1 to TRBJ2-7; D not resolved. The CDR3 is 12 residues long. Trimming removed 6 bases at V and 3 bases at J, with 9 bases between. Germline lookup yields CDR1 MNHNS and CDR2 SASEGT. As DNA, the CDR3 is TGTGCCAGCAGATCTCAAAACTACGAGCAGTACTTC. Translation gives CASRSQNYEQYF.

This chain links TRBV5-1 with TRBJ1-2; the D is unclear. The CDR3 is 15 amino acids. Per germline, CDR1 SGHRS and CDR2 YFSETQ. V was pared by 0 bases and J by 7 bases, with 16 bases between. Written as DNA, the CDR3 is TGCGCCAGCAGCTTGGGCGACACCTCGTACACTGGCTACACCTTC. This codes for CASSLGDTSYTGYTF.